The source of this TCR beta chain is a study of T cell responses to AZD1222 COVID-19 vaccine. Background on the study: Second doses that came at about 4 or about 12 weeks were put together. Study-level results: Clonal diversity was possibly underestimated; the donors were predominantly white British and more often female. Spike-specific TCR breadth and depth grew following two AZD1222 doses. Unmutated variant regions reportedly attract nearly half of all spike-specific TCRs.

The repertoire was sequenced with immunoSEQ multiplex PCR; TCRdb's copy has only in-frame clones and lacks some. The profile shows over 130,000 clones, 94% of them singletons. About this clone: Antigen: not known.

The germline CDR1 and CDR2 sequences are SGDLS and YYNGEE. This CDR3 comprises 16 residues. Trimming removed 4 bases from V and 0 bases from J; junction bases left unmatched: 7. The clonotype comes from an adult in good health. This specimen was peripheral blood, taken on day 0 of AZD1222 vaccination. The J gene is TRBJ2-1, the V gene TRBV9; the match to TRBD2 covers 7 bases. In DNA form, the CDR3 reads TGTGCCAGCAGCAAGGAGGCGGGAGTCTCCTACAATGAGCAGTTCTTC. Protein product: CASSKEAGVSYNEQFF.